This T cell receptor beta chain was retrieved from a study of blood T cell repertoires in COVID-19. Overall study: COVID-19 samples from acute and convalescent phases originated in the United States, Italy and Spain. T cells, B-cell-depleted T cells, or PBMCs provided the cDNA or gDNA that served as material.

This CDR3 spans 14 amino acids. Germline V CDR1 and CDR2: KGHSH, LQKENI. The trim removed 6 bases at V and 3 bases at J, leaving 6 bases unmatched. Authors' data handling: Estimation of nucleated cell counts relied on the amplification of reference gene primers. Clones were sequenced by immunoSEQ multiplex PCR, and TCRdb holds only the in-frame ones, with some missing. V and J calls and clone size are those listed in that table; D and trimming were worked out from the DNA. The data show 230,000 or so clones, 65% to 90% seen once. This receptor was identified in a woman in her thirties or forties who had recovered from COVID-19. The specimen sequenced was peripheral blood. This chain connects TRBV18 to TRBJ1-1; 8 bases align to TRBD1. CDR3 DNA sequence: TGTGCCAGCTCTCTGGGACAGGAATACACTGAAGCTTTCTTT. As protein: CASSLGQEYTEAFF.